Below are 23 T cell receptor beta chains sequenced from a single sample in a study of blood T cell repertoires in COVID-19. TCRdb's copy holds only in-frame clones and misses some; the assay was immunoSEQ multiplex PCR. The sample lists roughly 86,000 clones, around three quarters occurring once. The sequenced sample was peripheral blood. The receptors derive from a man aged 50-59 years who had recovered from COVID-19.

This clone was recorded only once. The chain is built from TRBV6-6 and TRBJ1-5, with 9 bases lining up with TRBD1. The CDR3 is 13 amino acids. V lost 4 bases, J lost 7 bases, and 2 bases stayed unmatched. Germline V gene data show CDR1 as MNHNY and CDR2 as SVGAGI (reference sequence). CDR3 residues: CASSWTGDQPQHF. CDR3 sequence (DNA): TGTGCCAGCAGTTGGACAGGGGACCAGCCCCAGCATTTT.

The rearrangement joins TRBV5-6 to TRBJ1-6; 7 nucleotides line up with TRBD1. J gave up 9 bases and V 0 bases, and 12 bases lay outside the gene matches. This CDR3 is built from 17 residues. Germline CDR1 is SGHDT and CDR2 is YYEEEE. The CDR3 spells CASSLDPTGIIGSPLHF. CDR3 in DNA: TGTGCCAGCAGCTTGGACCCGACAGGGATCATAGGTTCACCCCTCCACTTT.

The rearrangement joins TRBV7-9 to TRBJ1-2, with TRBD1 as a possible D gene (5 bases). V was trimmed by 4 bases and J by 2 bases, leaving 8 bases between them. CDR3 length: 13 residues. CDR1 and CDR2 from the germline V gene are SEHNR and FQNEAQ (reference sequence). DNA of the CDR3: TGTGCCAGCAGCTCGACAGCCAACTATGGCTACACCTTC. The encoded protein is CASSSTANYGYTF.

V gene TRBV10-1 combines with J gene TRBJ2-3; 9 bases map to TRBD1. Trimming cost V 3 bases and J 8 bases; bases outside gene matches: 3. CDR1 is WNHNN, CDR2 SYGVQD, per germline (reference sequence). The CDR3 has 13 amino acids. The CDR3 sequence: CASSDQTGGTQYF. In nucleotides, the CDR3 is TGCGCCAGCAGTGATCAGACAGGGGGTACGCAGTATTTT.

The chain recombines TRBV7-2 with TRBJ1-5, with a possible D match to TRBD1 (6 bases). CDR3 size: 15 residues. Germline CDR1 SGHTA, CDR2 FQGNSA. V dropped 1 base and J dropped 3 bases, with 10 bases sitting between them. The CDR3 is CASSLEGGINQPQHF. The DNA of the CDR3 is TGTGCCAGCAGCTTAGAGGGGGGGATCAATCAGCCCCAGCATTTT.

Comments on this clone: At one end, the junction sequence differs from germline, possibly due to a read error. The rearrangement joins TRBV6-5 to TRBJ2-7; possibly TRBD1 for D (6 bases). The length of the CDR3 is 13 residues. The V gene's germline CDR1 is MNHEY and CDR2 SVGAGI. CDR3 bases: TGTGCCAGCAGCGGCTGGGACACCCCATGGGGTATGTTC. Translating it yields CASSGWDTPWGMF.

The chain joins TRBV7-9 to TRBJ1-1; 7 bases agree with TRBD1. CDR3 length: 13 residues. The trim removed 5 bases at V and 3 bases at J, leaving 3 bases unmatched. Germline CDR1 SEHNR, CDR2 FQNEAQ (reference sequence). The CDR3 loop is CASSPQGDTEAFF. The CDR3 nucleotides read TGTGCCAGCAGCCCCCAGGGGGACACTGAAGCTTTCTTT.

The chain has TRBV15 and TRBJ2-5; weak D call: TRBD2 (5 bases). The CDR3 consists of 14 residues. Germline V gene data show CDR1 as LNHNV and CDR2 as YYDKDF (reference sequence). Deletions cut 3 bases from V and 5 bases from J, with 13 bases between. The CDR3 reads CATSSTTSFETQYF. CDR3 bases: TGTGCCACCAGCAGTACTACTAGTTTTGAGACCCAGTACTTC.

Here the CDR3 reads CASSSGGLTGTEAFF. The CDR3 DNA sequence: TGTGCCAGCAGCTCCGGGGGGCTGACAGGAACTGAAGCTTTCTTT. The rearrangement joins TRBV5-4 to TRBJ1-1; D is possibly TRBD1 (6 bases). Trimming left V 3 bases short and J 5 bases short, with 17 bases between. The CDR3 runs 15 residues. The germline gives CDR1 SGHNT, CDR2 YYREEE (reference sequence).

The sample holds many counts of this clone. The V gene is TRBV5-1, the J gene TRBJ1-6, with 8 bases aligning to TRBD1. CDR3 size: 14 residues. Trimming took 4 bases from V and 7 from J; bases not matched to a gene: 4. Germline V lookup: CDR1 SGHRS, CDR2 YFSETQ. CDR3 in amino acids: CASSLTGENSPLHF. The CDR3 region has the DNA TGCGCCAGCAGCCTGACAGGGGAGAATTCACCCCTCCACTTT. Filled out from reference TRBV5-1 and TRBJ1-6, the complete variable domain reads KAGVTQTPRYLIKTRGQQVTLSCSPISGHRSVSWYQQTPGQGLQFLFEYFSETQRNKGNFPGRFSGRQFSNSRSEMNVSTLELGDSALYLCASSLTGENSPLHFGNGTRLTVT.

This clone came up a few times. The chain joins TRBV19 to TRBJ2-1; TRBD1 aligns across 7 bases. Germline assignment: CDR1 LNHDA and CDR2 SQIVND (reference sequence). The CDR3 length is 14 residues. The V and J ends lost 3 bases and 7 bases, in that order; junction bases with no gene match: 6. The CDR3 coding sequence is TGTGCCAGTAGTATTACAGGGGTTAGGAATGAGCAGTTCTTC. Its translation is CASSITGVRNEQFF.

To note about this clone: The junction and the germline gene differ at one end; a read error may be behind it. This chain connects TRBV2 to TRBJ2-5, with 8 bases that match TRBD2. The CDR3 runs 15 residues. Per the germline V gene, CDR1 is SNHLY and CDR2 is FYNNEI. In DNA, the CDR3 is TGTGCCAGCAGCTTCCCAAGCGGGGGCCCTTTTTGGTGCGACTTC. Translating gives CASSFPSGGPFWCDF.

J is TRBJ2-3 and V is TRBV10-3, with 7 nucleotides matching TRBD1. The CDR3 runs 14 residues. Germline-derived CDR1 and CDR2 are ENHRY and SYGVKD. V was pared by 5 bases and J by 1 base, with 3 bases of the junction left unmatched. This CDR3 reads CAISPGQGTDTQYF. The CDR3 nucleotides read TGTGCCATCAGTCCTGGACAGGGCACAGATACGCAGTATTTT.

The V and J genes are TRBV9 and TRBJ2-7, with 8 bases identical to TRBD2. Losses at the gene ends were 0 bases for V and 1 base for J; bases not matched to a gene: 3. Germline V gene lookup returns CDR1 SGDLS and CDR2 YYNGEE. This CDR3 has 15 residues. CDR3 DNA: TGTGCCAGCAGCGTAGCAGCGGGAGTTTCCTACGAGCAGTACTTC. The encoded protein is CASSVAAGVSYEQYF.

This chain uses TRBV9 with TRBJ2-2; D is uncertain. Trimming stripped 4 bases from V and 3 bases from J, with 10 bases between. From germline, CDR1 is SGDLS and CDR2 YYNGEE. The CDR3 covers 14 residues. CDR3 sequence: CASSRLLDTGELFF. CDR3 nucleotide sequence: TGTGCCAGCAGCCGACTGCTTGACACCGGGGAGCTGTTTTTT. Full variable domain (rest looked up from reference TRBV9 and TRBJ2-2): DSGVTQTPKHLITATGQRVTLRCSPRSGDLSVYWYQQSLDQGLQFLIQYYNGEERAKGNILERFSAQQFPDLHSELNLSSLELGDSALYFCASSRLLDTGELFFGEGSRLTVL.

The gene calls are TRBV5-6 and TRBJ1-5; D call uncertain. The germline CDR1 and CDR2 sequences are SGHDT and YYEEEE. Trimming cost V 0 bases and J 6 bases, with 10 bases left between them. The CDR3 spans 14 residues. The CDR3 here is CASSLGQAGQPQHF. CDR3 DNA sequence: TGTGCCAGCAGCTTGGGCCAGGCGGGTCAGCCCCAGCATTTT.

The chain joins TRBV9 to TRBJ2-7, with D hard to call. Germline V gene lookup returns CDR1 SGDLS and CDR2 YYNGEE. V was trimmed by 0 bases and J by 3 bases, leaving 13 bases between them. This CDR3 has 15 amino acids. CDR3 loop: CASSVDGGLNYEQYF. The CDR3 coding sequence is TGTGCCAGCAGCGTAGATGGCGGATTAAACTACGAGCAGTACTTC.

This chain uses TRBV30 with TRBJ2-1, with D tentatively TRBD2 (5 bases). The CDR3 runs to 14 residues. Germline loops: CDR1 GTSNPN, CDR2 SVGIG (reference sequence). Trimming took 0 bases from V and 8 from J, leaving 14 bases between them. This CDR3 is CAWSVVGGFDEQFF. CDR3 DNA: TGTGCCTGGAGTGTTGTCGGCGGGTTCGATGAGCAGTTCTTC.

The genes are TRBV10-1 and TRBJ1-4, with 7 bases identical to TRBD1. Per the germline V gene, CDR1 is WNHNN and CDR2 is SYGVQD (reference sequence). This CDR3 contains 15 residues. The trim removed 3 bases at V and 3 bases at J, leaving 4 bases unmatched. CDR3: CASSDRTGPNEKLFF. For the CDR3, the DNA is TGCGCCAGCAGTGACCGGACAGGACCTAATGAAAAACTGTTTTTT.

This chain joins TRBV10-3 and TRBJ1-5, with TRBD1 as a possible D gene (6 bases). The germline V gene has CDR1 ENHRY and CDR2 SYGVKD. V lost 0 bases, J lost 0 bases, and 15 bases lay in between. The CDR3 sequence is 18 residues long. The CDR3 DNA sequence: TGTGCCATCAGTGAGTCGAGGGGGACACCCTTTAGCAATCAGCCCCAGCATTTT. It encodes CAISESRGTPFSNQPQHF.

The chain joins TRBV28 to TRBJ2-3, with 7 nucleotides matching TRBD2. V lost 6 bases to trimming and J lost 2 bases; unmatched junction nucleotides: 8. The CDR3 has 15 amino acids. CDR1 and CDR2 (germline): MDHEN, SYDVKM. The DNA for the CDR3 is TGTGCCAGCAGCCTACTAGCGAGTCACACAGATACGCAGTATTTT. Translated, it gives CASSLLASHTDTQYF. The full variable domain, with the rest looked up from reference TRBV28 and TRBJ2-3, is DVKVTQSSRYLVKRTGEKVFLECVQDMDHENMFWYRQDPGLGLRLIYFSYDVKMKEKGDIPEGYSVSREKKERFSLILESASTNQTSMYLCASSLLASHTDTQYFGPGTRLTVL.

At least ten counts were recorded for this clone. The CDR3 region has the DNA TGTGCCAGCAGCCCCGGGACTTCTGTTTTAGATACGCAGTATTTT. Its translation: CASSPGTSVLDTQYF. The rearrangement uses TRBV5-8 and TRBJ2-3, with D perhaps TRBD2 (6 bases). CDR3 length: 15 residues. V was shortened by 4 bases and J by 5 bases, with 17 bases between the two germline ends. Per the germline V gene, CDR1 is SGHTS and CDR2 is YDEGEE.

CDR3 residues: CASSSGQGLWGQETQYF. In DNA, the CDR3 is TGTGCCAGCAGTTCCGGACAGGGGTTGTGGGGTCAAGAGACCCAGTACTTC. This sequence joins TRBV27 and TRBJ2-5; 9 bases fit TRBD1. This CDR3 has 17 residues. V was clipped by 4 bases and J by 2 bases; unmatched bases: 11. Germline CDR1 reads MNHEY; CDR2 reads SMNVEV (reference sequence).